The rows below give T cell receptor beta chains drawn from one sample of a study of OX40 agonist ivuxolimab in advanced cancers. Repertoires were generated with immunoSEQ multiplex PCR, while TCRdb's copy carries only in-frame clones and drops some. The table shows approximately 10,000 clones, with 70% to 90% occurring only once. Sequences were derived from CD4+ or CD8+ T cells sorted from blood, sampled in a trial of the OX40 agonist ivuxolimab. All receptors derive from an adult with an advanced solid tumor such as melanoma, head and neck, liver or kidney cancer. The CDR3 runs from the conserved cysteine through the conserved F or W. A D gene is named only where the DNA matches it firmly. A row's size may be missing; if present it is once, few, many or a size class.

j_call,v_call,clone_size,d_call,cdr3_length,cdr3_aa,cdr3_nt
TRBJ2-2,TRBV7-2,few,.,13,CASSFSSIGELFF,TGTGCCAGCAGCTTTAGCTCAATCGGGGAGCTGTTTTTT
TRBJ1-1,TRBV9,.,.,13,CASSVGGDTEAFF,TGTGCCAGCAGCGTAGGAGGGGACACTGAAGCTTTCTTT
TRBJ2-7,TRBV7-9,.,TRBD2,14,CASSSLLANDEQYF,TGTGCCAGCAGCTCCTTACTAGCGAACGACGAGCAGTACTTC
TRBJ2-7,TRBV5-8,.,.,14,CASSLEGRGDEQYF,TGTGCCAGCAGCTTGGAGGGGAGGGGGGACGAGCAGTACTTC
TRBJ1-1,TRBV13,medium-sized,.,15,CASRLRGVPNTEAFF,TGTGCCAGCAGGCTTCGGGGGGTCCCGAACACTGAAGCTTTCTTT
TRBJ2-1,TRBV6-6,.,.,15,CASTMARPGSNEQFF,TGTGCCAGCACAATGGCGAGGCCGGGTTCCAATGAGCAGTTCTTC
TRBJ2-2,TRBV19,.,.,16,CASSIVSRGRTGELFF,TGTGCCAGTAGTATAGTGTCGAGGGGAAGGACCGGGGAGCTGTTTTTT
TRBJ1-2,TRBV11-3,.,.,13,CASSLEDNYGYTF,TGTGCCAGCAGCTTGGAAGACAACTATGGCTACACCTTC
TRBJ2-2,TRBV7-9,.,.,11,CASSRGGELFF,TGTGCCAGCAGCAGGGGCGGGGAGCTGTTTTTT
TRBJ2-5,TRBV27,.,.,16,CASSQSPQSSQETQYF,TGTGCCAGCAGCCAATCGCCACAGAGCTCACAAGAGACCCAGTACTTC
TRBJ1-3,TRBV7-9,.,.,16,CASSLSFGQSGNTIYF,TGTGCCAGCAGCTTATCGTTCGGACAATCTGGAAACACCATATATTTT
TRBJ2-7,TRBV5-8,.,.,13,CASSFALIYEQYF,TGTGCCAGCAGCTTCGCCCTTATCTACGAGCAGTACTTC
TRBJ2-2,TRBV6-5,.,TRBD2,14,CASRRLADTGELFF,TGTGCCAGCAGGAGACTAGCGGACACCGGGGAGCTGTTTTTT
TRBJ2-3,TRBV11-2,.,.,15,CASSLHQGRRDTQYF,TGTGCCAGCAGCCTTCACCAGGGGAGGAGAGATACGCAGTATTTT